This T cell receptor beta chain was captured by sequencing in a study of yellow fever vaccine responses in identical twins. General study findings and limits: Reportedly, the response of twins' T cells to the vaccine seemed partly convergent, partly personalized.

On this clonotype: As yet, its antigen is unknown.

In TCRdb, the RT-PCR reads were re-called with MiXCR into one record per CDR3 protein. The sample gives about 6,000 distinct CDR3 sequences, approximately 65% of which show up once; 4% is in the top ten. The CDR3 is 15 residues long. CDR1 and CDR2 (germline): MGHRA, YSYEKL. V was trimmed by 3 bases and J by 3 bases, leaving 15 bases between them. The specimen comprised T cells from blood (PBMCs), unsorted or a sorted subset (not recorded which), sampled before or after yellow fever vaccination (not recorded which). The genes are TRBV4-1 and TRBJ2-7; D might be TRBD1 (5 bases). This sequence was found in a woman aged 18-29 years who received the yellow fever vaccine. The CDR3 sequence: CASSQMQGSLYEQYF. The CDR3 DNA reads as TGCGCCAGCAGCCAGATGCAGGGTAGTCTCTACGAGCAGTACTTC.